This entry lists 5 T cell receptor beta chains sequenced from one sample in a study of blood T cell repertoires in COVID-19. Clones were read by immunoSEQ multiplex PCR, and TCRdb kept only the in-frame ones, dropping some. The sample includes approximately 300,000 clones, 85% to 90% of them seen just once. Specimen: peripheral blood. Every receptor here comes from a woman in her forties or fifties with COVID-19, enrolled during active disease.

The gene calls are TRBV7-9 and TRBJ1-1, with TRBD1 matching over 9 bases. This CDR3 spans 14 amino acids. With V trimmed by 5 bases and J by 11 bases, 12 bases remained unmatched. The germline gives CDR1 SEHNR, CDR2 FQNEAQ (reference sequence). DNA of the CDR3: TGTGCCAGCAGCCAGGGACAGGGCGAGAGTTGGGCTTTCTTT. This encodes CASSQGQGESWAFF. Variable domain in full (rest from reference TRBV7-9 and TRBJ1-1): DTGVSQNPRHKITKRGQNVTFRCDPISEHNRLYWYRQTLGQGPEFLTYFQNEAQLEKSRLLSDRFSAERPKGSFSTLEIQRTEQGDSAMYLCASSQGQGESWAFFGQGTRLTVV.

CDR3 loop: CASSLKFQGRTEAFF. CDR3 coding DNA: TGTGCCAGCAGCTTGAAGTTTCAAGGGAGAACTGAAGCTTTCTTT. This chain joins TRBV5-6 and TRBJ1-1; D unresolved. CDR1 and CDR2 from the germline V gene are SGHDT and YYEEEE. V was pared by 1 base and J by 5 bases, with 15 bases between. The CDR3 totals 15 residues.

V and J are TRBV30 and TRBJ1-1, with D possibly TRBD1 on 5 matching bases. V was shortened by 5 bases and J by 1 base, with 17 bases between the two germline ends. Looked up from germline, CDR1 is GTSNPN and CDR2 is SVGIG (reference sequence). The CDR3 contains 15 residues. CDR3 protein: CAWALELGGNTEAFF. CDR3 DNA: TGTGCCTGGGCGTTAGAATTGGGGGGGAACACTGAAGCTTTCTTT.

This rearrangement joins TRBV19 to TRBJ2-6, with 12 bases matching TRBD2. V lost 4 bases to trimming and J lost 4 bases; unmatched junction nucleotides: 8. The CDR3 contains 18 residues. From germline, CDR1 is LNHDA and CDR2 SQIVND (reference sequence). The CDR3 region has the DNA TGTGCCAGTAGTAACCCCCCTAGCGGGAGGGCCGGGGCCAACGTCCTGACTTTC. Protein: CASSNPPSGRAGANVLTF.

The chain has TRBV19 and TRBJ1-2; 7 nucleotides agree with TRBD1. Looked up from germline, CDR1 is LNHDA and CDR2 is SQIVND (reference sequence). There are 13 residues in the CDR3. V trimming: 7 bases; J trimming: 4 bases; junction bases outside the gene matches: 6. The CDR3, as DNA: TGTGCCAGTATGGAGCGACAGGGCTATGGCTACACCTTC. As protein: CASMERQGYGYTF.